Listed below are T cell receptor beta chains from one sample, sequenced in a study of T cell repertoires in cytomegalovirus infection. From the reads, TCRdb called clonotypes with MiXCR, one entry per CDR3 protein. The table shows more than 250,000 distinct CDR3 sequences, with around 15% occurring only once. Sequencing was performed on PBMCs. Every receptor here comes from a human donor in good health (CMV status not recorded). Some clones in this sample may be carry-over from other donors' samples. The CDR3 runs from the conserved cysteine through the conserved F or W. A D gene is named only where the DNA matches it firmly. Clone size appears in some rows only: once, few, many, or a class for an expanded clone.

15	TRBV15	-	TRBD2	TRBJ2-1	CATSRDLGLAGDQFF	TGTGCCACCAGCAGAGATCTTGGGTTAGCGGGTGACCAGTTCTTC
14	TRBV29-1	few	TRBD1	TRBJ1-2	CSVEGGQLNYGYTF	TGCAGCGTTGAGGGGGGACAGCTAAACTATGGCTACACCTTC
14	TRBV28	-	-	TRBJ1-1	CASAPGSLNTEAFF	TGTGCCAGCGCGCCCGGGAGTCTGAACACTGAAGCTTTCTTT
14	TRBV12-3/TRBV12-4	few	-	TRBJ1-5	CASSFSLRDQPQHF	TGTGCCAGCAGTTTTTCCCTCAGGGATCAGCCCCAGCATTTT
17	TRBV7-2	few	-	TRBJ1-5	CASSLSSGGPTNQPQHF	TGTGCCAGCAGCTTATCCTCGGGAGGGCCCACTAATCAGCCCCAGCATTTT
13	TRBV6-4	-	-	TRBJ2-2	CASSVEDFGELFF	TGTGCCAGCAGTGTAGAGGATTTCGGGGAGCTGTTTTTT
18	TRBV10-3	few	TRBD2	TRBJ2-7	CAISGRRGTSGRAGEQYF	TGTGCCATCAGTGGGCGCCGCGGGACTAGCGGGAGGGCCGGCGAGCAGTACTTC
16	TRBV28	many	-	TRBJ1-5	CASSLEGWGGNQPQHF	TGTGCCAGCAGTTTAGAAGGGTGGGGTGGCAATCAGCCCCAGCATTTT
16	TRBV12-3/TRBV12-4	many	TRBD2	TRBJ2-1	CASSGGLAGRRAEQFF	TGTGCCAGCAGTGGAGGACTAGCGGGGCGTCGGGCTGAGCAGTTCTTC
15	TRBV2	-	TRBD1	TRBJ1-4	CASFQPDRGGEKLFF	TGTGCCAGCTTCCAGCCGGACAGGGGAGGCGAAAAACTGTTTTTT
13	TRBV27	many	-	TRBJ2-5	CASSLRAWETQYF	TGTGCCAGCAGTTTGCGGGCTTGGGAGACCCAGTACTTC
14	TRBV7-2	many	TRBD2	TRBJ2-2	CASSLGGSTGELFF	TGTGCCAGCAGCTTGGGCGGGAGTACCGGGGAGCTGTTTTTT
17	TRBV28	many	-	TRBJ2-5	CASSADIPRGTRETQYF	TGTGCCAGCAGTGCGGACATCCCCAGGGGTACGAGAGAGACCCAGTACTTC
14	TRBV6-5	-	-	TRBJ2-1	CASSESGSYNEQFF	TGTGCCAGCAGTGAGTCAGGCTCCTACAATGAGCAGTTCTTC
12	TRBV29-1	-	-	TRBJ2-5	CSVEPLWETQYF	TGCAGCGTGGAGCCTTTGTGGGAGACCCAGTACTTC
16	TRBV7-2	many	TRBD2	TRBJ2-7	CASSPRSLAGGSEQYF	TGTGCCAGCAGCCCGAGGTCCCTAGCGGGAGGGTCTGAGCAGTACTTC
16	TRBV18	-	-	TRBJ1-6	CASSPIRGAANSPLHF	TGTGCCAGCTCACCAATTCGGGGGGCTGCAAATTCACCCCTCCACTTT
16	TRBV7-9	many	-	TRBJ2-6	CASSPPAGNGANVLTF	TGTGCCAGCAGCCCGCCGGCGGGGAACGGGGCCAACGTCCTGACTTTC
10	TRBV20-1	few	-	TRBJ1-1	CSARTVEAFF	TGCAGTGCCAGGACGGTTGAAGCTTTCTTT
15	TRBV7-2	many	TRBD2	TRBJ2-7	CASSPQAGGTYEQYF	TGTGCCAGCAGCCCTCAAGCGGGGGGGACCTACGAGCAGTACTTC
15	TRBV20-1	-	TRBD1	TRBJ2-1	CSATPGTGLNNEQFF	TGCAGTGCTACCCCCGGGACAGGGCTCAACAATGAGCAGTTCTTC
14	TRBV5-1	many	TRBD1	TRBJ1-1	CASRRDRGDPEAFF	TGCGCCAGCAGACGAGACAGGGGGGATCCTGAAGCTTTCTTT
15	TRBV6-2/TRBV6-3	-	-	TRBJ2-7	CASSYTGTAAYEQYF	TGTGCCAGCAGTTACACCGGGACCGCGGCCTACGAGCAGTACTTC
16	TRBV6-6	-	-	TRBJ1-5	CASSLPRGHSNQPQHF	TGTGCCAGCAGTCTCCCCCGCGGCCATAGCAATCAGCCCCAGCATTTT
17	TRBV5-1	many	TRBD1	TRBJ1-2	CASSPGGTAAGNYGYTF	TGCGCCAGCAGCCCGGGCGGGACAGCCGCCGGTAACTATGGCTACACCTTC
16	TRBV11-2	few	-	TRBJ2-2	CASSLVMGGNTGELFF	TGTGCCAGCAGCTTAGTGATGGGTGGGAACACCGGGGAGCTGTTTTTT
14	TRBV10-2	-	-	TRBJ2-2	CASRAPGSTGELFF	TGCGCCAGCAGGGCTCCGGGATCCACCGGGGAGCTGTTTTTT
11	TRBV20-1	-	-	TRBJ2-1	CSASLYGEQFF	TGCAGTGCTAGTCTTTATGGTGAGCAGTTCTTC
12	TRBV12-3/TRBV12-4	many	TRBD1	TRBJ1-1	CASRQQGTEAFF	TGTGCCAGCAGGCAACAGGGGACTGAAGCTTTCTTT
16	TRBV12-3/TRBV12-4	-	-	TRBJ1-1	CASRGGGGRRNTEAFF	TGTGCCAGCAGGGGGGGGGGGGGCAGGCGGAACACTGAAGCTTTCTTT
14	TRBV29-1	-	-	TRBJ1-2	CSVEETDTNYGYTF	TGCAGCGTTGAAGAGACCGACACTAACTATGGCTACACCTTC
16	TRBV20-1	few	-	TRBJ1-1	CSARDSPQGMNTEAFF	TGCAGTGCTAGAGATTCCCCGCAGGGGATGAACACTGAAGCTTTCTTT
14	TRBV29-1	-	-	TRBJ2-2	CSASGTKDTGELFF	TGCAGCGCCTCCGGGACAAAGGACACCGGGGAGCTGTTTTTT
15	TRBV19	many	-	TRBJ1-5	CASSGGLIGNQPQHF	TGTGCCAGCAGTGGAGGGCTTATAGGCAATCAGCCCCAGCATTTT
15	TRBV20-1	few	TRBD1	TRBJ2-3	CSASKRGPSTDTQYF	TGCAGTGCTAGTAAGAGGGGGCCTAGCACAGATACGCAGTATTTT
18	TRBV5-6	-	-	TRBJ2-3	CASSRQESARTYTDTQYF	TGTGCCAGCAGCAGACAGGAATCCGCGAGAACCTACACAGATACGCAGTATTTT
15	TRBV2	few	-	TRBJ1-6	CASSSDSSYNSPLHF	TGTGCCAGCAGTTCCGACAGCTCTTATAATTCACCCCTCCACTTT
17	TRBV7-9	-	TRBD1	TRBJ2-7	CASSSPAPGQTNYEQYF	TGTGCCAGCAGCTCCCCGGCGCCGGGACAGACTAACTACGAGCAGTACTTC
13	TRBV12-3/TRBV12-4	many	-	TRBJ1-2	CASTDSLGYGYTF	TGTGCCAGCACCGACTCTTTGGGGTATGGCTACACCTTC
12	TRBV5-4	-	-	TRBJ1-2	CASSSVVYGYTF	TGTGCCAGCAGCTCCGTGGTTTATGGCTACACCTTC
15	TRBV12-3/TRBV12-4	-	-	TRBJ2-7	CASSFGQGLKYEQYF	TGTGCCAGCAGTTTTGGCCAGGGTTTAAAGTACGAGCAGTACTTC
16	TRBV19	many	TRBD1	TRBJ2-2	CASSIRAGGNTGELFF	TGTGCCAGTAGTATTCGGGCAGGGGGGAACACCGGGGAGCTGTTTTTT
15	TRBV28	many	TRBD2	TRBJ2-5	CASSLAAAGGETQYF	TGTGCCAGCAGCCTAGCTGCGGCGGGAGGGGAGACCCAGTACTTC
13	TRBV7-2	many	TRBD1	TRBJ1-2	CASSRQGGYGYTF	TGTGCCAGCAGCCGACAGGGGGGCTATGGCTACACCTTC
12	TRBV20-1	once	-	TRBJ1-1	CSAHGGGNEAFF	TGCAGTGCTCACGGGGGGGGGAACGAAGCTTTCTTT
15	TRBV7-2	few	-	TRBJ2-5	CASSFNRRSQETQYF	TGTGCCAGCAGCTTTAACAGGAGGTCTCAAGAGACCCAGTACTTC
14	TRBV19	-	-	TRBJ1-4	CASSLREPNEKLFF	TGTGCCAGTAGCCTCAGGGAACCTAATGAAAAACTGTTTTTT
14	TRBV5-4	-	-	TRBJ2-7	CASSPAATPYEQYF	TGTGCCAGCAGCCCGGCGGCCACCCCCTACGAGCAGTACTTC
13	TRBV7-8	few	-	TRBJ2-7	CASSAERSYEQYF	TGTGCCAGCAGCGCAGAACGGTCTTACGAGCAGTACTTC
13	TRBV25-1	once	-	TRBJ1-5	CASSDGRNQPQHF	TGTGCCAGCAGTGATGGCAGAAATCAGCCCCAGCATTTT
17	TRBV12-3/TRBV12-4	-	TRBD1	TRBJ1-1	CASSFAVGQGAGTEAFF	TGTGCCAGCAGTTTCGCCGTAGGACAGGGGGCAGGGACTGAAGCTTTCTTT
14	TRBV20-1	-	-	TRBJ1-6	CSAPSRNYNSPLHF	TGCAGTGCTCCCTCGAGAAACTATAATTCACCCCTCCACTTT
14	TRBV28	many	TRBD1	TRBJ1-5	CASSPGTVNQPQHF	TGTGCCAGCAGTCCTGGGACAGTCAATCAGCCCCAGCATTTT
16	TRBV11-2	-	TRBD1	TRBJ2-7	CASSIGTGTGAYEQYF	TGTGCCAGCAGCATTGGTACCGGGACAGGAGCGTACGAGCAGTACTTC